The sequence of this T cell receptor beta chain was determined in a study of preoperative IRX-2 immunotherapy in early breast cancer. This CDR3 has 15 residues. Germline V gene data show CDR1 as GTSNPN and CDR2 as SVGIG (reference sequence). The V end lost 3 bases, the J end lost 7 bases, and 16 bases lay between the germline ends. Noted treatment: preoperative locoregional IRX-2 cytokine immunotherapy. Samples came from a phase Ib trial of preoperative locoregional IRX-2 cytokine immunotherapy. Assay: immunoSEQ multiplex PCR; the TCRdb copy retains only in-frame clones and omits some. The data hold around 88,000 clones, with more than 80% observed a single time.

The receptor's source is a human donor with breast cancer. The chain couples TRBV30 to TRBJ1-6; D gene unclear. The sequencing used tumor tissue, collected after IRX-2 immunotherapy. The CDR3, as DNA: TGTGCCTGGAGATCCGGGCAGGCGGGGAATTCACCCCTCCACTTT. Amino acid sequence: CAWRSGQAGNSPLHF.